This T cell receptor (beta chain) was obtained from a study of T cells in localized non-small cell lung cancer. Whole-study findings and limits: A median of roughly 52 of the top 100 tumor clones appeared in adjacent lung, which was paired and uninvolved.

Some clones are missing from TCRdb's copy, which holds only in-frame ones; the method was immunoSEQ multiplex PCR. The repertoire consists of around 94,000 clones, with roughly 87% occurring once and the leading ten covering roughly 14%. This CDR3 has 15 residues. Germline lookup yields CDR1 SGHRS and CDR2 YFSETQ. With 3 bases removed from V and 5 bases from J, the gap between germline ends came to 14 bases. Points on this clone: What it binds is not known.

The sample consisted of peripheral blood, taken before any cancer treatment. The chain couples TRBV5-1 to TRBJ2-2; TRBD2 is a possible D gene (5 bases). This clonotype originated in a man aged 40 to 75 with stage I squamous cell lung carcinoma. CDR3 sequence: CASSSGGFGTGELFF. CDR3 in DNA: TGCGCCAGCAGCTCCGGAGGATTCGGGACCGGGGAGCTGTTTTTT.